The text below deals with one TCR beta chain. Original processing methods: A productive frequency of 2.59 x 10-5 was the lowest detectable. Repertoires were generated with immunoSEQ multiplex PCR, while TCRdb's copy carries only in-frame clones and drops some. V and J calls and clone size come straight from that table; D and trimming were deduced from the DNA. Seen here are 35,000 or so clones, approximately 89% observed once, and the top ten hold 0.75% to 1%. These data belong to a study of STAT5B mutations in CD4+ large granular lymphocyte leukemia. Germline V CDR1 and CDR2: MNHNS, SASEGT. The CDR3 has 13 amino acids. The V and J ends lost 5 bases and 3 bases, in that order; junction bases with no gene match: 0.

Sequencing was performed on CD4+ T cells from blood buffy coats. This sequence was found in a human donor in good health. The chain recombines TRBV6-1 with TRBJ2-2, with TRBD2 matching 7 bases. In DNA, the CDR3 is TGTGCCAGCAGTAGCGGGGACACCGGGGAGCTGTTTTTT. Translation: CASSSGDTGELFF.